This TCR beta chain was observed in a study of cytomegalovirus exposure and HLA in healthy donors. Among the donors, all were healthy bone marrow donors. V shed 4 bases and J shed 1 base, with 14 bases lying between them. CDR1 is SGDLS, CDR2 YYNGEE, per germline. CDR3 length: 15 amino acids. Primers: 60 Vbeta forward and 13 Jbeta reverse. Clones were read by immunoSEQ multiplex PCR, and TCRdb kept only the in-frame ones, dropping some. The table lists some 120,000 clones, about four fifths of them singletons. The J gene is TRBJ1-1, the V gene TRBV9; D is perhaps TRBD1 (5 bases). The TCR originated in a woman in her 30s in good health and CMV-seronegative. The sample taken for sequencing was PBMCs. CDR3 region: CASSPPPGGNTEAFF. CDR3 bases: TGTGCCAGCAGCCCTCCGCCGGGGGGGAACACTGAAGCTTTCTTT. The whole variable domain, filled in from reference TRBV9 and TRBJ1-1, reads DSGVTQTPKHLITATGQRVTLRCSPRSGDLSVYWYQQSLDQGLQFLIQYYNGEERAKGNILERFSAQQFPDLHSELNLSSLELGDSALYFCASSPPPGGNTEAFFGQGTRLTVV.